This record covers a single TCR beta chain. Its matching antigen is unknown. TCRdb keeps only in-frame clones here, not all; method: immunoSEQ multiplex PCR. This table holds 5,200 or so clones, roughly three fifths found once. The data were taken from a study of OX40 agonist ivuxolimab in advanced cancers. With autoimmune disease history or systemic immunosuppression, patients were excluded. Study-wide findings and caveats: Clonal expansion from baseline to week 6 occurred in both CD4+ and CD8+ T cells. Among T cells, CD8+ cells averaged more expanded clones than CD4+ cells. Clonal expansion among partial responders at 0.1-3.0 mg/kg ranked near the lowest.

This CDR3 spans 16 amino acids. V trimming: 1 base; J trimming: 0 bases; junction bases outside the gene matches: 2. The germline gives CDR1 SGHVS, CDR2 FQNEAQ. This receptor was identified in an adult with an advanced solid tumor such as melanoma, head and neck, liver or kidney cancer. The chain links TRBV7-8 to TRBJ2-1, with 8 positions matching TRBD2. The sample consisted of CD4+ or CD8+ T cells sorted from blood, taken in a trial of the OX40 agonist ivuxolimab. The CDR3 DNA follows: TGTGCCAGCAGCTTAGTTAGCGGGAACTCCTACAATGAGCAGTTCTTC. The encoded protein is CASSLVSGNSYNEQFF.